Presented here are 29 T cell receptor beta chains from one specimen sequenced in a study of blood T cell repertoires in COVID-19. Generated by immunoSEQ multiplex PCR, the TCRdb table keeps only in-frame clones and is missing some. The profile shows 250,000 to 350,000 clones, around 87% of them singletons. The material sequenced was peripheral blood. Receptor source: a man between 18 and 29 years old with active or convalescent COVID-19.

The V call is TRBV11-2, the J call TRBJ1-3, with 10 bases lining up with TRBD1. J was trimmed by 8 bases and V by 6 bases; bases with no gene match: 7. Per germline, CDR1 SGHAT and CDR2 FQNNGV. The length of the CDR3 is 14 residues. The CDR3 loop reads CASRRDRGGDTIYF. The CDR3 DNA reads as TGTGCCAGCAGACGGGACAGGGGAGGAGACACCATATATTTT. The full variable domain, completed using reference TRBV11-2 and TRBJ1-3, is EAGVAQSPRYKIIEKRQSVAFWCNPISGHATLYWYQQILGQGPKLLIQFQNNGVVDDSQLPKDRFSAERLKGVDSTLKIQPAKLEDSAVYLCASRRDRGGDTIYFGEGSWLTVV.

A note on this clone: This CDR3 is also generated by other DNA sequences in the sample. The rearrangement uses TRBV19 and TRBJ1-2; 8 bases are shared with TRBD1. CDR3 length: 13 residues. Germline trimming cut 3 bases from V and 4 bases from J; bases unmatched to any gene: 1. Looked up from germline, CDR1 is LNHDA and CDR2 is SQIVND (reference sequence). CDR3 in amino acids: CASSIGTGYGYTF. The DNA of the CDR3 is TGTGCCAGTAGTATTGGGACAGGCTATGGCTACACCTTC.

The gene calls are TRBV7-9 and TRBJ2-7; TRBD2 matches at 7 bases. There are 15 residues in the CDR3. With V trimmed by 5 bases and J by 0 bases, 7 bases remained unmatched. Germline V gene lookup returns CDR1 SEHNR and CDR2 FQNEAQ (reference sequence). CDR3 sequence: CASSQVGDYSYEQYF. CDR3 sequence (DNA): TGTGCCAGCAGCCAGGTGGGGGACTACTCCTACGAGCAGTACTTC. The full variable domain, with the rest looked up from reference TRBV7-9 and TRBJ2-7, is DTGVSQNPRHKITKRGQNVTFRCDPISEHNRLYWYRQTLGQGPEFLTYFQNEAQLEKSRLLSDRFSAERPKGSFSTLEIQRTEQGDSAMYLCASSQVGDYSYEQYFGPGTRLTVT.

The V gene is TRBV19, the J gene TRBJ2-1; 8 positions match TRBD2. Germline-derived CDR1 and CDR2 are LNHDA and SQIVND (reference sequence). V shed 5 bases, J shed 1 base, and the junction held 7 bases outside the gene matches. The CDR3 spans 16 residues. For the CDR3, the DNA is TGTGCCAGTAGTGGGGCGGGGGGACATTCCTACAATGAGCAGTTCTTC. This translates into CASSGAGGHSYNEQFF.

Only one count was recorded for this clone. The gene calls are TRBV6-2 or TRBV6-3 and TRBJ1-6; 9 bases are a match to TRBD1. Germline assignment: CDR1 MNHEY and CDR2 SVGEGT. This CDR3 contains 16 residues. The ends lost 0 bases at V and 6 bases at J; junction bases unmatched: 3. DNA of the CDR3: TGTGCCAGCAGTTACTCCCCGGGACAGGGTAATTCACCCCTCCACTTT. It encodes CASSYSPGQGNSPLHF.

This clone was observed a handful of times. V usage is TRBV5-1 and J usage is TRBJ2-1, with 8 positions matching TRBD2. CDR1 is SGHRS, CDR2 YFSETQ, per germline. V lost 0 bases, J lost 10 bases, and 15 bases stayed unmatched. The CDR3 has 17 amino acids. The CDR3 DNA reads TGCGCCAGCAGCTTGGCGCTAGCGGGTACTACAATGAGCGAGCAGTTCTTC. The encoded protein is CASSLALAGTTMSEQFF.

The rearrangement joins TRBV10-3 to TRBJ2-2; 12 bases map to TRBD1. V shed 4 bases and J 7 bases; nucleotides not matched to a gene: 7. Germline lookup yields CDR1 ENHRY and CDR2 SYGVKD. The CDR3 sequence is 16 residues long. The CDR3 coding sequence is TGTGCCATCAGTGCGGGGGACAGGGGGCTTGACGGGGAGCTGTTTTTT. Its protein is CAISAGDRGLDGELFF.

This chain links TRBV28 with TRBJ1-2, with TRBD1 as a possible D gene (6 bases). V was clipped by 8 bases and J by 5 bases, with 21 bases between them. The CDR3 spans 15 residues. The germline CDR1 and CDR2 sequences are MDHEN and SYDVKM. DNA for the CDR3: TGTGCCAGCGCTCTTCCCTACAGGGCTCGGTATGGCTACACCTTC. Translating gives CASALPYRARYGYTF.

This rearrangement joins TRBV7-2 to TRBJ1-3; D not certain. V lost 5 bases to trimming and J lost 4 bases, with 18 bases between them. The V gene's germline CDR1 is SGHTA and CDR2 FQGNSA. The CDR3 totals 16 residues. CDR3 sequence reads: CASSPYLGGVGNTIYF. The CDR3 coding sequence is TGTGCCAGCAGCCCATACCTGGGCGGGGTAGGAAACACCATATATTTT.

This chain links TRBV19 with TRBJ1-3; a possible D gene is TRBD1 (6 bases). Deletions cut 4 bases from V and 1 base from J, with 11 bases between. Looked up from germline, CDR1 is LNHDA and CDR2 is SQIVND (reference sequence). CDR3 length: 15 amino acids. The CDR3 bases are TGTGCCAGTAGTAGTGGGGGCGCTTCTGGAAACACCATATATTTT. Its protein product is CASSSGGASGNTIYF.

J is TRBJ2-7 and V is TRBV27; possibly TRBD2 for D (5 bases). With 4 bases removed from V and 3 bases from J, the gap between germline ends came to 7 bases. The germline V gene has CDR1 MNHEY and CDR2 SMNVEV (reference sequence). The CDR3 spans 12 residues. CDR3 in amino acids: CASSSAGYEQYF. DNA for the CDR3: TGTGCCAGCAGTTCGGCGGGCTACGAGCAGTACTTC.

The chain couples TRBV27 to TRBJ2-4; D gene unclear. The V end was cut by 5 bases, the J end by 3 bases, with 11 bases between. Germline V lookup: CDR1 MNHEY, CDR2 SMNVEV (reference sequence). This CDR3 contains 14 residues. CDR3 coding DNA: TGTGCCAGCAGTCCCTCCTTTGTCAAAAACATTCAGTACTTC. Protein product: CASSPSFVKNIQYF.

The chain is built from TRBV5-4 and TRBJ2-5; 7 bases match TRBD2. Germline loops: CDR1 SGHNT, CDR2 YYREEE (reference sequence). The length of the CDR3 is 14 residues. V shed 1 base, J shed 3 bases, and the junction held 3 bases outside the gene matches. DNA for the CDR3: TGTGCCAGCAGCTTGCCGAGCGGGGAAGAGACCCAGTACTTC. Encoded protein: CASSLPSGEETQYF.

This CDR3 is CASSIAAGEGELFF. The DNA for the CDR3 is TGTGCCAGTAGTATTGCGGCAGGGGAAGGGGAGCTGTTTTTT. The chain joins TRBV19 to TRBJ2-2, with D tentatively TRBD1 (6 bases). CDR3 length equals 14 residues. Per germline, CDR1 LNHDA and CDR2 SQIVND (reference sequence). Trimming removed 3 bases from V and 8 bases from J, with 13 bases in between.

This sequence joins TRBV6-2 or TRBV6-3 and TRBJ2-1; weak D call: TRBD1 (6 bases). The V and J ends lost 0 bases and 9 bases respectively, with 15 bases between them. Per germline, CDR1 MNHEY and CDR2 SVGEGT. This CDR3 has 15 amino acids. The CDR3 DNA is TGTGCCAGCAGTTACTCGCGAACTAGGGGGACTGAGCAGTTCTTC. This translates into CASSYSRTRGTEQFF.

The V call is TRBV6-5, the J call TRBJ2-1, with 7 bases identical to TRBD2. The germline V gene encodes CDR1 MNHEY and CDR2 SVGAGI. Trimming cost V 6 bases and J 15 bases; bases outside gene matches: 14. The CDR3 is 13 amino acids. The CDR3 nucleotides read TGTGCCAGCAGCCTCCTGAGTGCGGGAGCTTGGTTCTTC. It specifies CASSLLSAGAWFF.

This rearrangement joins TRBV7-2 to TRBJ2-7; 8 positions match TRBD2. In germline, CDR1 is SGHTA, CDR2 FQGNSA. The V gene end was trimmed by 1 base and the J gene end by 9 bases; junction bases not matched to a gene: 5. The CDR3 extends over 13 amino acids. CDR3 sequence: CASSLEVAGGQYF. CDR3 coding DNA: TGTGCCAGCAGCTTAGAGGTGGCGGGGGGGCAGTACTTC.

The chain combines TRBV6-5 with TRBJ2-3; maybe TRBD1 (5 bases). This CDR3 comprises 14 residues. The germline CDR1 and CDR2 sequences are MNHEY and SVGAGI. V lost 5 bases and J 2 bases, leaving 11 bases between the germline ends. The CDR3: CASSRQNPTDTQYF. The CDR3 DNA sequence: TGTGCCAGCAGTCGACAGAACCCCACAGATACGCAGTATTTT.

The rearrangement joins TRBV19 to TRBJ1-2; 9 bases fit TRBD1. The CDR3 covers 15 residues. Germline V gene lookup returns CDR1 LNHDA and CDR2 SQIVND (reference sequence). Unmatched junction bases numbered 8, after V lost 5 bases and J lost 4 bases. The CDR3, as DNA: TGTGCCAGTAGTCCGTGGACAGGGGAGACCTATGGCTACACCTTC. Amino acid sequence: CASSPWTGETYGYTF. Full variable domain (rest looked up from reference TRBV19 and TRBJ1-2): DGGITQSPKYLFRKEGQNVTLSCEQNLNHDAMYWYRQDPGQGLRLIYYSQIVNDFQKGDIAEGYSVSREKKESFPLTVTSAQKNPTAFYLCASSPWTGETYGYTFGSGTRLTVV.

The rearrangement links TRBV11-3 to TRBJ2-7; D gene unclear. CDR1 and CDR2 from the germline V gene are SGHNT and YENEEA. V was cut by 8 bases and J by 5 bases, with 22 bases left in between. The CDR3 runs to 15 residues. The CDR3 protein is CASGLRVLVKDEQYF. CDR3 in DNA: TGTGCCAGCGGCCTCCGGGTTCTAGTTAAGGACGAGCAGTACTTC.

This clone appeared a single time. V gene TRBV27 combines with J gene TRBJ2-3, with TRBD2 as a possible D gene (6 bases). Deletions cut 6 bases from V and 4 bases from J, with 11 bases between. This CDR3 is built from 13 residues. Germline V gives CDR1 MNHEY, CDR2 SMNVEV (reference sequence). CDR3 sequence (DNA): TGTGCCAGCAGGGGACCGGGGGCAGATACGCAGTATTTT. Amino acids: CASRGPGADTQYF.

The chain combines TRBV28 with TRBJ1-3; D is unclear. CDR1 and CDR2 from the germline V gene are MDHEN and SYDVKM. CDR3 size: 12 residues. The V and J ends lost 2 bases and 5 bases respectively, with 4 bases between them. CDR3 DNA sequence: TGTGCCAGCAGTTTAGGCAGAAACACCATATATTTT. Its protein product is CASSLGRNTIYF.

The chain links TRBV28 to TRBJ1-3; a weak D match, TRBD1 (6 bases). This CDR3 contains 14 residues. Trimming removed 4 bases from V and 5 bases from J, with 12 bases in between. Germline lookup yields CDR1 MDHEN and CDR2 SYDVKM. The CDR3: CASSSPGVRNTIYF. The CDR3 bases are TGTGCCAGCAGTTCTCCAGGGGTTAGAAACACCATATATTTT.

This chain connects TRBV7-2 to TRBJ1-4; possibly TRBD1 for D (5 bases). This CDR3 is 14 amino acids long. V was clipped by 5 bases and J by 7 bases, with 14 bases between them. Germline CDR1 reads SGHTA; CDR2 reads FQGNSA. Here the CDR3 reads CASSLGTQGEKLFF. The CDR3 DNA follows: TGTGCCAGCAGCCTCGGGACTCAAGGTGAAAAACTGTTTTTT.

The chain carries TRBV7-8 and TRBJ2-2; D possibly corresponds to TRBD2 (5 bases). This CDR3 has 14 residues. Trimming removed 6 bases from V and 6 bases from J, with 14 bases in between. Germline assignment: CDR1 SGHVS and CDR2 FQNEAQ. CDR3 residues: CASRKTRVPGELFF. DNA for the CDR3: TGTGCCAGCAGAAAAACGAGGGTTCCCGGGGAGCTGTTTTTT.

J is TRBJ1-1 and V is TRBV6-5, with D possibly being TRBD1 (6 bases). The germline gives CDR1 MNHEY, CDR2 SVGAGI. V was trimmed by 7 bases and J by 4 bases, leaving 16 bases between them. CDR3 length: 14 amino acids. The CDR3 DNA sequence: TGTGCCAGCACCCAAGGGGGGGGAGTCACTGAAGCTTTCTTT. This translates into CASTQGGGVTEAFF.

The chain uses TRBV7-9 and TRBJ2-1; D is perhaps TRBD1 (5 bases). The CDR3 is made up of 13 amino acids. CDR1 is SEHNR, CDR2 FQNEAQ, per germline (reference sequence). V dropped 0 bases and J dropped 10 bases, with 10 bases sitting between them. The CDR3 sequence is CASSLAGVSEQFF. CDR3 DNA: TGTGCCAGCAGCTTAGCAGGGGTCAGCGAGCAGTTCTTC.

V is TRBV18 and J is TRBJ2-1, with TRBD2 matching 9 bases. J gave up 0 bases and V 3 bases, and 6 bases lay outside the gene matches. Germline CDR1 and CDR2: KGHSH and LQKENI. CDR3 length: 17 residues. The CDR3 loop is CASSPSAGGHSYNEQFF. The CDR3, as DNA: TGTGCCAGCTCACCCTCTGCGGGAGGGCACTCCTACAATGAGCAGTTCTTC. The variable domain in full, with the rest retrieved from reference TRBV18 and TRBJ2-1, is NAGVMQNPRHLVRRRGQEARLRCSPMKGHSHVYWYRQLPEEGLKFMVYLQKENIIDESGMPKERFSAEFPKEGPSILRIQQVVRGDSAAYFCASSPSAGGHSYNEQFFGPGTRLTVL.

The genes are TRBV19 and TRBJ1-1, with D perhaps matching TRBD1 (6 bases). Germline V gene lookup returns CDR1 LNHDA and CDR2 SQIVND (reference sequence). V dropped 5 bases and J dropped 3 bases, with 16 bases sitting between them. The CDR3 totals 15 residues. The CDR3 DNA sequence: TGTGCCAGTAGTCCACCACAGGGTATGGACACTGAAGCTTTCTTT. Residues: CASSPPQGMDTEAFF.